The present entry profiles one T cell receptor beta chain with its context. The length of the CDR3 is 16 residues. The data were taken from a study of blood T cell repertoires in COVID-19. Study-wide context: Sample material is recorded as cDNA or gDNA derived from T cells, B-cell-depleted T cells, or PBMCs.

TCRdb's copy holds only in-frame clones and misses some; the assay was immunoSEQ multiplex PCR. The sample consists of around 70,000 clones, roughly 84% of them appearing once. The sequencing input was peripheral blood. The chain combines TRBV21-1 with TRBJ1-3; TRBD1 is the table's D call and was not checked against the DNA. TRBV21-1 is deemed a pseudogene. The origin of this receptor is a man older than 75 with acute or convalescent COVID-19. The CDR3 spells CASSPHRGAGGNTIYF. CDR3 nucleotides: TGTGCCAGCAGCCCGCACAGGGGAGCGGGTGGAAACACCATATATTTT.